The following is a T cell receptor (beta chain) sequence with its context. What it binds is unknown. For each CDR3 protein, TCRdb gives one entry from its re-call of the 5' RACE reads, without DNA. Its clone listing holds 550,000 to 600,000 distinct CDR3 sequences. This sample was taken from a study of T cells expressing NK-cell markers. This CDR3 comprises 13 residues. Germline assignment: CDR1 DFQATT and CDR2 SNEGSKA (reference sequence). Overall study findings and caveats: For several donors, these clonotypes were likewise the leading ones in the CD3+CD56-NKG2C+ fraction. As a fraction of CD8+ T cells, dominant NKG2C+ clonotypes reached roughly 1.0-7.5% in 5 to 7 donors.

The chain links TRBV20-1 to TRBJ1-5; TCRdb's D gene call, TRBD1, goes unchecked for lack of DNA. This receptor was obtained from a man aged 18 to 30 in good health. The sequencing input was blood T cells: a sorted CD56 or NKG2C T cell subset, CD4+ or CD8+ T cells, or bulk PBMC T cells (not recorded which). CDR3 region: CSAILRAGQPQHF.